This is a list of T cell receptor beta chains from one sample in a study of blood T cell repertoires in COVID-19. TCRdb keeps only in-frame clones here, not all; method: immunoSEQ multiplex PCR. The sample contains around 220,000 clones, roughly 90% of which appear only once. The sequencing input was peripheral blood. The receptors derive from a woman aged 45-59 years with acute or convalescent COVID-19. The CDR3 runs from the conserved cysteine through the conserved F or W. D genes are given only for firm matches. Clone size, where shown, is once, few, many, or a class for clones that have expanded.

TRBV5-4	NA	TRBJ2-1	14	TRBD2	CASSLVAGGNEQFF	TGTGCCAGCAGCTTGGTAGCGGGGGGGAATGAGCAGTTCTTC
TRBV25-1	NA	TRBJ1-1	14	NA	CASSEFYGNTEAFF	TGTGCCAGCAGTGAGTTTTACGGGAACACTGAAGCTTTCTTT
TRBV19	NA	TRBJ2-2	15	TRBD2	CASRAGGPGTGELFF	TGTGCCAGTAGGGCGGGAGGCCCGGGGACCGGGGAGCTGTTTTTT
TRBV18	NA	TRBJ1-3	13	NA	CASCSGLGNTIYF	TGTGCCAGCTGTTCGGGTCTCGGAAACACCATATATTTT
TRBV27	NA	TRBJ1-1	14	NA	CASSSPGANTEAFF	TGTGCCAGCAGTTCTCCAGGGGCGAACACTGAAGCTTTCTTT
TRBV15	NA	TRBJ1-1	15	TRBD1	CATSRGLTGRSEAFF	TGTGCCACCAGCAGAGGACTGACAGGGAGGTCTGAAGCTTTCTTT
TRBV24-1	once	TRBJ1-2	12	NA	CATSDYGWGYTF	TGTGCCACCAGTGATTACGGTTGGGGCTACACCTTC
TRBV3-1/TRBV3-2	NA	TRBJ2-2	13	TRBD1	CATGGQGAGELFF	TGTGCCACCGGGGGACAGGGGGCCGGGGAGCTGTTTTTT
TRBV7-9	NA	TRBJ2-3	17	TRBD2	CASSSPTSGRGADTQYF	TGTGCCAGCAGCTCTCCGACTAGCGGGAGGGGGGCAGATACGCAGTATTTT
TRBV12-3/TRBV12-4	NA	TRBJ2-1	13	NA	CASRLAPYNEQFF	TGTGCCAGCAGACTAGCACCCTACAATGAGCAGTTCTTC
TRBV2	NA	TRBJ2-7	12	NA	CASSDIGYEQYF	TGTGCCAGCAGTGACATCGGCTACGAGCAGTACTTC
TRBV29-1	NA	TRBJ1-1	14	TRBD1	CSVETGGVDTEAFF	TGCAGCGTTGAGACAGGGGGTGTGGACACTGAAGCTTTCTTT
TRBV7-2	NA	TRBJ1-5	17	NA	CASSSQSYTGFNQPQHF	TGTGCCAGCAGCTCACAAAGCTATACAGGGTTCAATCAGCCCCAGCATTTT
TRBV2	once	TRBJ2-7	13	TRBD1	CASMGQGDHEQYF	TGTGCCAGCATGGGTCAGGGGGACCACGAGCAGTACTTC
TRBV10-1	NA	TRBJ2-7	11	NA	CASSDNYEQYF	TGCGCCAGCAGTGATAACTACGAGCAGTACTTC
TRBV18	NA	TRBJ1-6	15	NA	CASSPHASLDSPLHF	TGTGCCAGCTCACCTCATGCTAGTTTGGATTCACCCCTCCACTTT
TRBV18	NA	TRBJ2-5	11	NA	CASSSGETQYF	TGTGCCAGCTCAAGCGGGGAGACCCAGTACTTC
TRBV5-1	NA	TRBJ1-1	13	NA	CASSSGDLRNAFF	TGCGCCAGCAGCTCTGGGGACTTAAGAAATGCTTTCTTT
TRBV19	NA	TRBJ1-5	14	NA	CATTQQYSNQPQHF	TGTGCCACTACCCAACAGTATAGCAATCAGCCCCAGCATTTT
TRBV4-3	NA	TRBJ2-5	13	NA	CASSQTYRETQYF	TGCGCCAGCAGCCAAACTTACAGAGAGACCCAGTACTTC
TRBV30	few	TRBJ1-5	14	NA	CAWSVRGPYQPQHF	TGTGCCTGGAGTGTACGGGGTCCCTATCAGCCCCAGCATTTT
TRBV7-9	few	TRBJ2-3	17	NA	CASSLALGGGGTDTQYF	TGTGCCAGCAGCCTAGCTTTAGGTGGCGGGGGCACAGATACGCAGTATTTT
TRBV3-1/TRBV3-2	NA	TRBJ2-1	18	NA	CASSQVLGTNHRYNEQFF	TGTGCCAGCAGCCAAGTTTTGGGGACAAACCACCGCTACAATGAGCAGTTCTTC
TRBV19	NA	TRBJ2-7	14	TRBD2	CASSIAQREGEQYF	TGTGCCAGTAGTATCGCCCAGCGGGAGGGCGAGCAGTACTTC
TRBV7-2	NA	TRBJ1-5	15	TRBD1	CASSAPGGGNQPQHF	TGTGCCAGCAGCGCACCAGGGGGAGGCAATCAGCCCCAGCATTTT
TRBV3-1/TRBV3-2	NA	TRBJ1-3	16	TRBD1	CASSPQYRGQGNTIYF	TGTGCCAGCAGCCCCCAATATAGGGGGCAGGGAAACACCATATATTTT
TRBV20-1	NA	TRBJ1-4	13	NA	CSASVQGDEKLFF	TGCAGTGCTAGTGTACAGGGAGATGAAAAACTGTTTTTT
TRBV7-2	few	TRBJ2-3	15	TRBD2	CAQAGLAGGADTQYF	TGTGCCCAAGCTGGGCTAGCGGGGGGGGCAGATACGCAGTATTTT
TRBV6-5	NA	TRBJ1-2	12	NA	CASSSTNYGYTF	TGTGCCAGCAGTTCAACTAACTATGGCTACACCTTC
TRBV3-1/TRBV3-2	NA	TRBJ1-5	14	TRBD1	CASSQGTGSSPQHF	TGTGCCAGCAGCCAGGGGACAGGGAGTTCGCCCCAGCATTTT
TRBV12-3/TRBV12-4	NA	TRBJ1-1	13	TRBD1	CASSWTGHTEAFF	TGTGCCAGCAGTTGGACAGGGCACACTGAAGCTTTCTTT
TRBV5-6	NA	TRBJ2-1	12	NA	CASSVPTGEQFF	TGTGCCAGCAGCGTCCCTACGGGTGAGCAGTTCTTC
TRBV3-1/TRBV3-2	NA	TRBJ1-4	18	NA	CASSPKAFEETTNEKLFF	TGTGCCAGCAGCCCCAAGGCCTTTGAGGAGACAACTAATGAAAAACTGTTTTTT
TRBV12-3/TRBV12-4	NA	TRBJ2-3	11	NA	CASSFSDTQYF	TGTGCCAGCAGTTTTTCGGATACGCAGTATTTT
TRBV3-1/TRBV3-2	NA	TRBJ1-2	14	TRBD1	CASSHETGRYGYTF	TGTGCCAGCAGCCATGAGACAGGGAGATATGGCTACACCTTC
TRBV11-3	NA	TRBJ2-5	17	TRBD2	CASSDGLAGALGETQYF	TGTGCCAGCAGCGATGGACTAGCGGGGGCCCTTGGGGAGACCCAGTACTTC
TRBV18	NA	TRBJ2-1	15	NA	CASSLKPTEYNEQFF	TGTGCCAGCTCACTAAAGCCGACAGAGTACAATGAGCAGTTCTTC
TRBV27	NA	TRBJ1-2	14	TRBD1	CASRPGDRDYGYTF	TGTGCCAGCAGGCCCGGGGACAGAGACTATGGCTACACCTTC
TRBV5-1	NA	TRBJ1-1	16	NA	CASSPGMDQIHTEAFF	TGCGCCAGCAGCCCGGGGATGGACCAAATCCACACTGAAGCTTTCTTT
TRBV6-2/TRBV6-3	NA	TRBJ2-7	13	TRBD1	CASSILTGLEQYF	TGTGCCAGCAGCATATTGACAGGGCTGGAGCAGTACTTC